This T cell receptor beta chain is from a study of spatial heterogeneity in lung cancer. Study in general: The average appearance count of each unique TCR and UMI combination in raw reads was more than ten. Study outcomes and limitations: Expanded alpha and beta TCR counts within tumors tracked tumor mutation counts.

The sample's time point: sample taken at primary tumor resection. Looked up from germline, CDR1 is SGDLS and CDR2 is YYNGEE. This CDR3 region has 16 residues. V lost 0 bases to trimming and J lost 2 bases, with 15 bases between them. TCR cDNA molecules each carried a unique molecular identifier. Using its own MiXCR run on the 5' RACE reads, TCRdb lists one record per CDR3 protein. The sample contains about 20,000 distinct CDR3 sequences, approximately 2.5% of which appear only once. Many counts were recorded for this clonotype. Its antigen is as yet unknown. The TCR comes from a male donor with early-stage non-small cell lung cancer. Sequences were derived from lung tumor tissue, sampled at surgery. V is TRBV9 and J is TRBJ2-7; tentatively, D is TRBD2 (6 bases). The CDR3 protein is CASSVVQEGPPYEQYF. The CDR3 bases are TGTGCCAGCAGCGTAGTGCAGGAGGGACCGCCCTACGAGCAGTACTTC.